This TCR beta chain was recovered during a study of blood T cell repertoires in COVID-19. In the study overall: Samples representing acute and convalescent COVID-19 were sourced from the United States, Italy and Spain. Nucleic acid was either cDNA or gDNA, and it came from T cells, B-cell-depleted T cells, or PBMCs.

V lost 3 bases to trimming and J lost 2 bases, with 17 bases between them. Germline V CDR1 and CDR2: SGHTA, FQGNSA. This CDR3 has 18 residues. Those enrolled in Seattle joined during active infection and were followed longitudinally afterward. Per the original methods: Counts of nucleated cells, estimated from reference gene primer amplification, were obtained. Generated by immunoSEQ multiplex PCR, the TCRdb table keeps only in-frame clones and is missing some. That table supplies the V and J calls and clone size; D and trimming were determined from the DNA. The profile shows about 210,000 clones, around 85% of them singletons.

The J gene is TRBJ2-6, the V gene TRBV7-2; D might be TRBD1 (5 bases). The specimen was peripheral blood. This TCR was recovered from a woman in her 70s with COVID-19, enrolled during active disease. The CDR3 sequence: CASSLHSVGAAGANVLTF. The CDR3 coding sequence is TGTGCCAGCAGCTTGCACTCGGTTGGGGCGGCTGGGGCCAACGTCCTGACTTTC.